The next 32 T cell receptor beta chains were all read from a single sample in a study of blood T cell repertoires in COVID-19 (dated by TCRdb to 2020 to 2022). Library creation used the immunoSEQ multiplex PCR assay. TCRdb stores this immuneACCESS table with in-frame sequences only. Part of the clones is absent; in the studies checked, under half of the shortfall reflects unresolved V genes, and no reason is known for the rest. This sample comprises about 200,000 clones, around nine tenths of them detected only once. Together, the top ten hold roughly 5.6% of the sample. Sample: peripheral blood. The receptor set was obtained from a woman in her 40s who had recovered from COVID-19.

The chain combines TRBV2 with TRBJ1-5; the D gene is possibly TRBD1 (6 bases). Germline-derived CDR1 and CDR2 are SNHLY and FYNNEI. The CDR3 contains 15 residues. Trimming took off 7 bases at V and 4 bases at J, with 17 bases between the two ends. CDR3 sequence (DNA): TGTGCCAGCACGGGGGGCGAAATTGGAAATCAGCCCCAGCATTTT. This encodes CASTGGEIGNQPQHF.

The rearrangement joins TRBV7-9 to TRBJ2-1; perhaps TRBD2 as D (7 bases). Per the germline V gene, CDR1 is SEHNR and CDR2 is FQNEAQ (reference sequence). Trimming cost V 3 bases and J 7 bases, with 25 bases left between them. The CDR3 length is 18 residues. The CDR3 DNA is TGTGCCAGCAGCTTGGAGGGGGAGCTAGCGGTGGTTTGGAATGAGCAGTTCTTC. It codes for CASSLEGELAVVWNEQFF.

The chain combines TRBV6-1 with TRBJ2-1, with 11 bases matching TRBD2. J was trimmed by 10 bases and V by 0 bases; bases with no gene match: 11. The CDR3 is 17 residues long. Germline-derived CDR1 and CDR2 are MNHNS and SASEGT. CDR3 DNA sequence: TGTGCCAGCAGTGAAGCCGGGGCACTAGCGGGAGTGGCGGAGCAGTTCTTC. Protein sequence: CASSEAGALAGVAEQFF.

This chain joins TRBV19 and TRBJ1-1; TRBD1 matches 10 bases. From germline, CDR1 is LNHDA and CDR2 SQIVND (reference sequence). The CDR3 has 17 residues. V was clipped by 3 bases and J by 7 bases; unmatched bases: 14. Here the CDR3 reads CASSMGSGTGVRGEAFF. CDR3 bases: TGTGCCAGTAGTATGGGTTCGGGGACAGGGGTTAGAGGTGAAGCTTTCTTT.

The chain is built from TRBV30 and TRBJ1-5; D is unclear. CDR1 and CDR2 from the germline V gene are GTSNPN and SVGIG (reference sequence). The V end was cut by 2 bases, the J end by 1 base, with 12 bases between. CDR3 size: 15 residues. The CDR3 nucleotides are TGTGCCTGGAGTAGAACCGGTACGAGCAATCAGCCCCAGCATTTT. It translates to CAWSRTGTSNQPQHF.

CDR3: CATSRETGAVRGYTF. The CDR3 DNA sequence: TGTGCCACCAGCAGAGAGACAGGGGCGGTTCGGGGCTACACCTTC. The chain carries TRBV15 and TRBJ1-2; TRBD1 matches 8 bases. Germline values: CDR1 LNHNV, CDR2 YYDKDF (reference sequence). The CDR3 has 15 residues. The V and J ends lost 0 bases and 8 bases, in that order; junction bases with no gene match: 8.

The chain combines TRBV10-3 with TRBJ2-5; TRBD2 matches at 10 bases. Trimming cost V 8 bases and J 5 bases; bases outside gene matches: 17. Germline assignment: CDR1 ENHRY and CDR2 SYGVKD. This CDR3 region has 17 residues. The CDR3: CAIGPGASGGEGETQYF. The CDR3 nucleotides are TGTGCCATCGGCCCTGGGGCTAGCGGGGGAGAGGGGGAGACCCAGTACTTC.

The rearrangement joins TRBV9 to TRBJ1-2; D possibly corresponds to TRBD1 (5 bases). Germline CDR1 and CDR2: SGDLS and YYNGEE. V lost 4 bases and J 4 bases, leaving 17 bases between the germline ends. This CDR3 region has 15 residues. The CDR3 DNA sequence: TGTGCCAGCAGCCGTGGGGCTGAGAAAAGCTATGGCTACACCTTC. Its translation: CASSRGAEKSYGYTF.

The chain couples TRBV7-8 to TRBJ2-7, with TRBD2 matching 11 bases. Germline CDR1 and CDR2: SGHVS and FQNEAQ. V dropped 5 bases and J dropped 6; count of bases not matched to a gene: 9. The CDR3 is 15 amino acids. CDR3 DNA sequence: TGTGCCAGCAGCGATCGACTAGCGGGGAAATTCGAGCAGTACTTC. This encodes CASSDRLAGKFEQYF.

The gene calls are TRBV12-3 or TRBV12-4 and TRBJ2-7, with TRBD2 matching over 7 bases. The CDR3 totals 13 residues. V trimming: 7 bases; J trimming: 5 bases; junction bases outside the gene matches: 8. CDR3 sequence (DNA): TGTGCCAGCATGACTAGCCACGTACACGAGCAGTACTTC. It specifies CASMTSHVHEQYF.

The CDR3 protein is CAWSQRSSYNSPLHF. CDR3 coding DNA: TGTGCCTGGAGTCAACGTAGCTCCTATAATTCACCCCTCCACTTT. This rearrangement joins TRBV30 to TRBJ1-6, with D unresolved. Germline lookup yields CDR1 GTSNPN and CDR2 SVGIG (reference sequence). V lost 2 bases to trimming and J lost 0 bases, with 8 bases between them. This CDR3 has 15 residues.

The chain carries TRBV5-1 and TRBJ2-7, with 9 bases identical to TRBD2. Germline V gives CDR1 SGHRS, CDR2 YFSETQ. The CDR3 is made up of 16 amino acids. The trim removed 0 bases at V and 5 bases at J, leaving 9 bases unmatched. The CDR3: CASSLGSLAGSDEQYF. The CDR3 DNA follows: TGCGCCAGCAGCTTGGGGTCTCTAGCGGGAAGTGACGAGCAGTACTTC.

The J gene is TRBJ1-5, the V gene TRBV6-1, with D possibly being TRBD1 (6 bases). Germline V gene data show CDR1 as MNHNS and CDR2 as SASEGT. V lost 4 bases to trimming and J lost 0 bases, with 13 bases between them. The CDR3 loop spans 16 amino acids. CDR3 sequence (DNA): TGTGCCAGCAGTGGGGGGCATACTAATAGCAATCAGCCCCAGCATTTT. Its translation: CASSGGHTNSNQPQHF.

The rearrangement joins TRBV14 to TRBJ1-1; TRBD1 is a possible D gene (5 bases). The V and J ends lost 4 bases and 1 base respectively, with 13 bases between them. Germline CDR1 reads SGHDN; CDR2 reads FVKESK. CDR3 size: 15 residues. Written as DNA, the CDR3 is TGTGCCAGCAGCCGCGGGGGGTTGAGGAACACTGAAGCTTTCTTT. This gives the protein CASSRGGLRNTEAFF. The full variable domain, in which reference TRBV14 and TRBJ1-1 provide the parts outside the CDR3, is EAGVTQFPSHSVIEKGQTVTLRCDPISGHDNLYWYRRVMGKEIKFLLHFVKESKQDESGMPNNRFLAERTGGTYSTLKVQPAELEDSGVYFCASSRGGLRNTEAFFGQGTRLTVV.

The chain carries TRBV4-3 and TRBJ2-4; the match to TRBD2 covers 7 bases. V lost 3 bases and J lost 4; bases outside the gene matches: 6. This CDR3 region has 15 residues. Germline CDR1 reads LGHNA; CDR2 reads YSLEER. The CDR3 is CASSQDGTNKNIQYF. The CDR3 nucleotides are TGCGCCAGCAGCCAGGACGGGACTAATAAAAACATTCAGTACTTC.

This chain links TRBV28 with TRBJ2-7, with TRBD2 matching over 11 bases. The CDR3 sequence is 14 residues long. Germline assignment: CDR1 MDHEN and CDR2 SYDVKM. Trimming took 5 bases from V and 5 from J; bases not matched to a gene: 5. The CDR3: CASSVTSGSHEQYF. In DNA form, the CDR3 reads TGTGCCAGCAGTGTTACTAGCGGGAGCCACGAGCAGTACTTC.

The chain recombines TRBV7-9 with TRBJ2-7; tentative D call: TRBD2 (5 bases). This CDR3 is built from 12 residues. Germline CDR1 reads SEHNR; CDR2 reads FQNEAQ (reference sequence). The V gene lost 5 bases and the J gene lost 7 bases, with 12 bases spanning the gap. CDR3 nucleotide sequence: TGTGCCAGCAGCCCTGGCGGGTCTGAGCAGTACTTC. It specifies CASSPGGSEQYF.

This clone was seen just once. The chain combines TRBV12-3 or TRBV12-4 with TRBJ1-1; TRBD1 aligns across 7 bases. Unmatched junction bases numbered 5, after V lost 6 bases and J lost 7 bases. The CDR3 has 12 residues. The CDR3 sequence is CASRVGQNEAFF. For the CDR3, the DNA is TGTGCCAGCAGAGTGGGACAGAATGAAGCTTTCTTT.

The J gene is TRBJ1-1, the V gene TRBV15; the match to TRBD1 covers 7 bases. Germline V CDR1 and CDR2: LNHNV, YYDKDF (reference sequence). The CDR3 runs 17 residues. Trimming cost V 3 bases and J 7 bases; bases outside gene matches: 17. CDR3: CATSSEGQFTGTGEAFF. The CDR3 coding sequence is TGTGCCACCAGCAGTGAGGGACAGTTCACCGGAACTGGTGAAGCTTTCTTT.

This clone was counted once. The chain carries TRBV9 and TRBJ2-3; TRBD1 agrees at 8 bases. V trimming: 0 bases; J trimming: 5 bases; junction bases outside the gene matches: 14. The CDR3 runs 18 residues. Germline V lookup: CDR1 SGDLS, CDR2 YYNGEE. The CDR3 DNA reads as TGTGCCAGCAGCGTAGCTACTTGGGGGCAGGGGGCTGAAGATACGCAGTATTTT. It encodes CASSVATWGQGAEDTQYF.

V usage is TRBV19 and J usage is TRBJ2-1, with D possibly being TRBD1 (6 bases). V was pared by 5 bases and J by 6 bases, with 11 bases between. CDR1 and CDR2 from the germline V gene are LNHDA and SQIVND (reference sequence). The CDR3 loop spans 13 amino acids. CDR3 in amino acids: CASSFTGSNEQFF. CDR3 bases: TGTGCCAGTAGTTTTACAGGGAGCAATGAGCAGTTCTTC.

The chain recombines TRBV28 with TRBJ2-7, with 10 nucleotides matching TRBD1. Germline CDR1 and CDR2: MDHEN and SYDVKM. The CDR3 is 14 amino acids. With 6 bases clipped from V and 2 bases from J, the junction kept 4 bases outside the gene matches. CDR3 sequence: CASSSGQGAYEQYF. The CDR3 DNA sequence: TGTGCCAGCAGCTCCGGACAGGGGGCCTACGAGCAGTACTTC.

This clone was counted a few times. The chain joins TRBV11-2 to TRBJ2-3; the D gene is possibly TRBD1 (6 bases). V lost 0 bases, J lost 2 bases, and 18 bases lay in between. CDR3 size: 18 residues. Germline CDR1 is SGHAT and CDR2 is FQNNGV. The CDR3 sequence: CASSLETPQGWNTDTQYF. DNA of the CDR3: TGTGCCAGCAGCTTAGAGACCCCACAGGGTTGGAACACAGATACGCAGTATTTT.

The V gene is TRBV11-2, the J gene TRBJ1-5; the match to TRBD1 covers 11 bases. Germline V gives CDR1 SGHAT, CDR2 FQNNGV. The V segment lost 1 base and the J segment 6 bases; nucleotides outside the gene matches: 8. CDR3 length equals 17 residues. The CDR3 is CASSLGSGQGASQPQHF. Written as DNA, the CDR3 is TGTGCCAGCAGCTTAGGCTCTGGACAGGGGGCAAGTCAGCCCCAGCATTTT.

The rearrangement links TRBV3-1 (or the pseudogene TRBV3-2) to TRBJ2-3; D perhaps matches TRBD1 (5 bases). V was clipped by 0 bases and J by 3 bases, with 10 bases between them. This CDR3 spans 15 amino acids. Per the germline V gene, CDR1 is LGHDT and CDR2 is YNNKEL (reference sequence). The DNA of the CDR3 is TGTGCCAGCAGCCAAGATCCGCAGGGAACAGATACGCAGTATTTT. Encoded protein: CASSQDPQGTDTQYF.

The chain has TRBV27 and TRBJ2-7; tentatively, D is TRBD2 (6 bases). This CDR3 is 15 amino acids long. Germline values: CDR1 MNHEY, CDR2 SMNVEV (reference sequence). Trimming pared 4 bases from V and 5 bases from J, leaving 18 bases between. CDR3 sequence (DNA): TGTGCCAGCAGTTCGCCCTTTTCGGGAGATAACGAGCAGTACTTC. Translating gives CASSSPFSGDNEQYF.

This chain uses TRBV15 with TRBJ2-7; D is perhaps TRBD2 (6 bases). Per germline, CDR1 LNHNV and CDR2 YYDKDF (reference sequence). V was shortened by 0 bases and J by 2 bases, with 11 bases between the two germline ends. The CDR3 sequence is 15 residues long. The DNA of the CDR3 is TGTGCCACCAGCAGAGATCCCGGGGGAGCCTACGAGCAGTACTTC. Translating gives CATSRDPGGAYEQYF.

The CDR3 DNA reads TGTGCCAGCAGCAAACCTTGGGACGGCAGGGGGCAGGTGACCCAGTACTTC. Protein sequence: CASSKPWDGRGQVTQYF. The chain recombines TRBV21-1 with TRBJ2-5; TRBD1, the table's D call, lacks a check against the DNA. TRBV21-1 is flagged as a pseudogene. The CDR3 sequence is 17 residues long.

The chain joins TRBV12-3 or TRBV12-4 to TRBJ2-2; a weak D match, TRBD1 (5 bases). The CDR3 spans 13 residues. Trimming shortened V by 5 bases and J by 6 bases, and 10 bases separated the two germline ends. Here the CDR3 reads CASSSRAPGELFF. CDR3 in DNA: TGTGCCAGCAGTAGCAGGGCCCCCGGGGAGCTGTTTTTT.

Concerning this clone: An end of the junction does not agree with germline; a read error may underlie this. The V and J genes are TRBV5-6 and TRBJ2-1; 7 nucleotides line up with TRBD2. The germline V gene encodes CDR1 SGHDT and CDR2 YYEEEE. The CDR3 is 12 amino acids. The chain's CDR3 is CASSLFSRERFF. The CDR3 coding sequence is TGTGCCAGCAGCTTGTTTTCGCGGGAGCGGTTCTTC.

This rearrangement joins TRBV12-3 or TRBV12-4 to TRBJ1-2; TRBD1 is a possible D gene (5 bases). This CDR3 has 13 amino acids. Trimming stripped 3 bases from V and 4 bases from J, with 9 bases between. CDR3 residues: CASSFPGFYGYTF. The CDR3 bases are TGTGCCAGCAGTTTTCCAGGGTTCTATGGCTACACCTTC.

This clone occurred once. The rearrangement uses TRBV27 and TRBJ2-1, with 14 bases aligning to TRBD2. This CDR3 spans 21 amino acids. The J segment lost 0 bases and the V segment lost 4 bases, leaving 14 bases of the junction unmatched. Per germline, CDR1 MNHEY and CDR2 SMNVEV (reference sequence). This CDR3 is CASSSYSTSGRERSSYNEQFF. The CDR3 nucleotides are TGTGCCAGCAGTTCCTATTCGACTAGCGGGAGGGAGAGGAGCTCCTACAATGAGCAGTTCTTC.